This T cell receptor beta chain stems from a study of identical twins. Points from the study as a whole: Cross-sectional statistics underpinned the conclusions; the same donors were not followed. For zero-insertion analyses, partial confounding could come from invariant MAIT and iNKT cells.

Per germline, CDR1 SGHRS and CDR2 YFSETQ. The CDR3 is 15 residues long. V shed 4 bases, J shed 1 base, and the junction held 5 bases outside the gene matches. TCRdb passed the 5' RACE reads through MiXCR, listing each CDR3 protein once. The sample holds around 340,000 distinct CDR3 sequences; approximately 8.7% are singletons and the top ten take 8.5% to 10%. Ten or more counts support this clonotype. Antigen unknown. The TCR sequence derives from a woman between 45 and 60 years old in good health. V gene TRBV5-1 combines with J gene TRBJ1-1; TRBD1 matches at 9 bases. Source material: naive T cells sorted from blood. The CDR3 spells CASSLQGAANTEAFF. The CDR3 bases are TGCGCCAGCAGCCTACAGGGGGCAGCGAACACTGAAGCTTTCTTT.